This TCR beta chain came from a study of shared clonotypes between healthy human individuals. All donors were Caucasian adults living in Nashville, Tennessee. Genomic DNA per cell subset filled all wells of several immunoSEQ plates. Replicate PCRs run on sorted subsets employed around 200 ng DNA, roughly 30,000 T cell genomes. The data were produced by immunoSEQ multiplex PCR, yet TCRdb's version contains in-frame clones alone and is incomplete. Among 950,000 to 1,100,000 clones listed, about 75% were seen once. V lost 5 bases and J lost 8, with 16 bases in between. Germline V gives CDR1 SEHNR, CDR2 FQNEAQ (reference sequence). The CDR3 extends over 14 amino acids. This clone showed up just once.

This chain joins TRBV7-9 and TRBJ1-3; D not resolved. The sample taken for sequencing was memory CD4+ T cells sorted from blood. Subset: CD45RA-negative fraction. This receptor was identified in a man between 18 and 29 years old in good health. The CDR3 spells CASSLHRMEDTIYF. The CDR3 coding sequence is TGTGCCAGCAGCCTCCACCGGATGGAGGACACCATATATTTT.